This TCR beta chain was observed in a study of PD-1 blockade in classical Hodgkin lymphoma. Study background: Patients received nivolumab 3 mg/kg intravenously every 2 weeks. Study results and limitations: Individuals who commenced nivolumab within less than 1 year of ASCT were excluded.

This CDR3 is built from 14 residues. The V end was cut by 2 bases, the J end by 3 bases, with 13 bases between. Germline V gene lookup returns CDR1 GTSNPN and CDR2 SVGIG (reference sequence). All the patients suffered relapse after autologous stem cell transplantation, and brentuximab vedotin exposure differed. This clone has more than one count but fewer than ten. The antigen is undetermined. Generated by immunoSEQ multiplex PCR, the TCRdb table keeps only in-frame clones and is missing some. The repertoire holds roughly 45,000 clones, roughly 78% seen once, with approximately 2.9% in the top ten. The TCR was taken from a human donor with classical Hodgkin lymphoma. The V call is TRBV30, the J call TRBJ1-1; D is unresolved. The source material was peripheral blood mononuclear cells (PBMCs), sampled before the second cycle of nivolumab. CDR3: CAWSFVGLDTEAFF. The CDR3 coding sequence is TGTGCCTGGAGTTTTGTAGGGCTAGACACTGAAGCTTTCTTT.